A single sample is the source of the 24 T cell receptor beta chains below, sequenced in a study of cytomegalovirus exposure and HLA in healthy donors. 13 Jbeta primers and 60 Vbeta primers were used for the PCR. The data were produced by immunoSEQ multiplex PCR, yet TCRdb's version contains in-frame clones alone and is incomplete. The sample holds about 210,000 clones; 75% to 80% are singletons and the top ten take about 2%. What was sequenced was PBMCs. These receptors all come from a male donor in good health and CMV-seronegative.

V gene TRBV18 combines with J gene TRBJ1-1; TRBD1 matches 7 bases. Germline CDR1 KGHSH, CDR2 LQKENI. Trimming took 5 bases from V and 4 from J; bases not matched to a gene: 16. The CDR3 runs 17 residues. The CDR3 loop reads CASSSQTRQGLGTEAFF. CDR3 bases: TGTGCCAGCTCATCCCAAACTCGACAGGGACTGGGCACTGAAGCTTTCTTT.

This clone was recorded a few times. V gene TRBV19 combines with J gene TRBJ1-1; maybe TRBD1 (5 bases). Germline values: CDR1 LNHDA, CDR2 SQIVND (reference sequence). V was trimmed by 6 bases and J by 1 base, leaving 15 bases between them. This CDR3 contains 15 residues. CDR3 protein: CASSEPGTWNTEAFF. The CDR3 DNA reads TGTGCCAGTAGCGAACCCGGGACTTGGAACACTGAAGCTTTCTTT.

CDR3 bases: TGTGCCAGCAGTGGACAGGGCGGTCCCCCTGAAGCTTTCTTT. Translating it yields CASSGQGGPPEAFF. The V call is TRBV28, the J call TRBJ1-1; 8 bases match TRBD1. This CDR3 comprises 14 residues. V was clipped by 5 bases and J by 6 bases; unmatched bases: 8. Germline V gives CDR1 MDHEN, CDR2 SYDVKM.

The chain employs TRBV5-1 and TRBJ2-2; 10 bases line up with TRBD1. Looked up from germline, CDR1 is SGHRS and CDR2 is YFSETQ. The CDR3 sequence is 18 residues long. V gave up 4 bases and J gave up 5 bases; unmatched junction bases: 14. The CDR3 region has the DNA TGCGCCAGCAGCCTGTTGATTACCGGGACAGGGGTTACCGGGGAGCTGTTTTTT. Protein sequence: CASSLLITGTGVTGELFF.

The CDR3 region has the DNA TGTGCCAGCAGTTCACAGGGGGGGGACACTGAAGCTTTCTTT. Encoded protein: CASSSQGGDTEAFF. V usage is TRBV28 and J usage is TRBJ1-1; 8 bases match TRBD1. CDR1 MDHEN and CDR2 SYDVKM come from the germline V gene. CDR3 length: 14 amino acids. The junction had 4 bases not matched to a gene; V was cut back by 4 bases and J by 3 bases.

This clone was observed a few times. As DNA, the CDR3 is TGTGCCAGCAGCTTGGGAGCGGTTCCATCCGAGCAGTACTTC. This sequence encodes CASSLGAVPSEQYF. V gene TRBV5-6 combines with J gene TRBJ2-7; D may be TRBD2 (5 bases). Germline CDR1 reads SGHDT; CDR2 reads YYEEEE. This CDR3 region has 14 residues. Trimming stripped 0 bases from V and 6 bases from J, with 13 bases between.

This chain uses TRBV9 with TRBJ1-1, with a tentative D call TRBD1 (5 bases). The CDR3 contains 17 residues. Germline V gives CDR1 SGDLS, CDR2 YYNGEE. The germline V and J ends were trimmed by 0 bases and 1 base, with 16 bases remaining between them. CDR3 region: CASSVAAGPGENTEAFF. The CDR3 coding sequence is TGTGCCAGCAGCGTAGCGGCAGGGCCGGGCGAGAACACTGAAGCTTTCTTT.

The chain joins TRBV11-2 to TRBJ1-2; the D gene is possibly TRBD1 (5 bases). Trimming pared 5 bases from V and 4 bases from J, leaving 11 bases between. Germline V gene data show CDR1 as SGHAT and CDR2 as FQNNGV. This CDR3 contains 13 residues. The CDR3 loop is CASSQSQGYGYTF. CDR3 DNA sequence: TGTGCCAGCAGCCAATCTCAGGGCTATGGCTACACCTTC. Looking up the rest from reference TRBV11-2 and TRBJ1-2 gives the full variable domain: EAGVAQSPRYKIIEKRQSVAFWCNPISGHATLYWYQQILGQGPKLLIQFQNNGVVDDSQLPKDRFSAERLKGVDSTLKIQPAKLEDSAVYLCASSQSQGYGYTFGSGTRLTVV.

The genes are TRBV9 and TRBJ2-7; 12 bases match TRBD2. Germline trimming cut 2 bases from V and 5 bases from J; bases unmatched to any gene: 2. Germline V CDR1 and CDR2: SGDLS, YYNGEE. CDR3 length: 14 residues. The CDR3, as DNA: TGTGCCAGCAGCGTCGCTAGCGGGGGGGACGAGCAGTACTTC. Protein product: CASSVASGGDEQYF.

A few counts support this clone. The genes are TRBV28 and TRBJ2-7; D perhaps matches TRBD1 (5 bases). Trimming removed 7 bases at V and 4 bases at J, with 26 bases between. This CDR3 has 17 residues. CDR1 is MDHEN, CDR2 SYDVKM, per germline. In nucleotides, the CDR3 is TGTGCCAGCATTGCCTCCATAAGGAACAGGACGAAATACGAGCAGTACTTC. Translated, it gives CASIASIRNRTKYEQYF.

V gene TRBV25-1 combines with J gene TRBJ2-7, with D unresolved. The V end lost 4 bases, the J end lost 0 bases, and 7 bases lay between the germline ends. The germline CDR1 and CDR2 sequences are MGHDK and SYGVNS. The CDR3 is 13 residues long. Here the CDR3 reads CASSVQSSYEQYF. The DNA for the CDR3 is TGTGCCAGCAGTGTACAGTCCTCCTACGAGCAGTACTTC.

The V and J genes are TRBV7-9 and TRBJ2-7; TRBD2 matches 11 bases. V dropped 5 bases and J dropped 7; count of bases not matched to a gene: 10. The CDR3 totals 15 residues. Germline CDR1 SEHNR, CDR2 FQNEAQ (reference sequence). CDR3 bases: TGTGCCAGCAGCCAAGGGGGACTAGCGGAGGGGGAGCAGTACTTC. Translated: CASSQGGLAEGEQYF. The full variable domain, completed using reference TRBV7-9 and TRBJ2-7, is DTGVSQNPRHKITKRGQNVTFRCDPISEHNRLYWYRQTLGQGPEFLTYFQNEAQLEKSRLLSDRFSAERPKGSFSTLEIQRTEQGDSAMYLCASSQGGLAEGEQYFGPGTRLTVT.

The CDR3 spells CASSEAPGEFYGYTF. The DNA of the CDR3 is TGTGCCAGCAGTGAAGCGCCGGGGGAGTTCTATGGCTACACCTTC. The chain employs TRBV6-1 and TRBJ1-2, with a weak D call TRBD1 (5 bases). V was cut by 0 bases and J by 4 bases, with 12 bases left in between. Germline V CDR1 and CDR2: MNHNS, SASEGT. This CDR3 has 15 amino acids.

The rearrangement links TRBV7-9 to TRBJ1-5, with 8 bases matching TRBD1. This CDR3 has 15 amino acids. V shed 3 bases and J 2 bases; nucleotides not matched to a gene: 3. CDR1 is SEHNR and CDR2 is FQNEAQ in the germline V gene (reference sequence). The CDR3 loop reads CASSLDREGNQPQHF. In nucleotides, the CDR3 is TGTGCCAGCAGCTTGGACAGGGAGGGCAATCAGCCCCAGCATTTT.

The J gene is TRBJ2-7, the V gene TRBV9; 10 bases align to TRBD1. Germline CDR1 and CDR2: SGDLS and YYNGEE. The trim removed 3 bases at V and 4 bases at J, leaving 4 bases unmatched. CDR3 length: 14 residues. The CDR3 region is CASSGRTGGYEQYF. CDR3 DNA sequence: TGTGCCAGCAGCGGCCGGACAGGGGGATACGAGCAGTACTTC.

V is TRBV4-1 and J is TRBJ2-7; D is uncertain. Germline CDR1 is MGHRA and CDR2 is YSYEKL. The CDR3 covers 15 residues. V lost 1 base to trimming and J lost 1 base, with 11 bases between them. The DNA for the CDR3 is TGCGCCAGCAGCCAAGGGCAGGCCCCTTCCTACGAGCAGTACTTC. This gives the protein CASSQGQAPSYEQYF.

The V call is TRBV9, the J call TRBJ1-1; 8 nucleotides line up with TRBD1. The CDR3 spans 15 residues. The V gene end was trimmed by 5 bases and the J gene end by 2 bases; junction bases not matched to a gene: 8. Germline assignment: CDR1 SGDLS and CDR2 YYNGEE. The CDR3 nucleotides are TGTGCCAGCAGGAGGGCTGACAGGGGAAACACTGAAGCTTTCTTT. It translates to CASRRADRGNTEAFF.

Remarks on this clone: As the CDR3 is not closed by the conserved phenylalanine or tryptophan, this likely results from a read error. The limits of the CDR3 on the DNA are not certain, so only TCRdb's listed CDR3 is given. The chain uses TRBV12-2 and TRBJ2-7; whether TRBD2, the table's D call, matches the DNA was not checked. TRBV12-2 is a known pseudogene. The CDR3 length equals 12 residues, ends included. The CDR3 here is CASRSPPQRRVL.

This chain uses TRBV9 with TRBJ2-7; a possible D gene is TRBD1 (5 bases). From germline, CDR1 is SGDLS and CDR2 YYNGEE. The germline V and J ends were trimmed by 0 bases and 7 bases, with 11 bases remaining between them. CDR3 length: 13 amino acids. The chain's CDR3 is CASSVAAGREQYF. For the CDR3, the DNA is TGTGCCAGCAGCGTAGCGGCAGGGCGGGAGCAGTACTTC. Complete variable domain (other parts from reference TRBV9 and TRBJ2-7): DSGVTQTPKHLITATGQRVTLRCSPRSGDLSVYWYQQSLDQGLQFLIQYYNGEERAKGNILERFSAQQFPDLHSELNLSSLELGDSALYFCASSVAAGREQYFGPGTRLTVT.

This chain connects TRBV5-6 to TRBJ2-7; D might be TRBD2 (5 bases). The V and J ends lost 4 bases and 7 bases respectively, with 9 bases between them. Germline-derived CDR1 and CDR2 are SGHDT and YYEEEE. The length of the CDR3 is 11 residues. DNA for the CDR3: TGTGCCAGCAGCCGGGAATTTGAGCAGTACTTC. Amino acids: CASSREFEQYF.

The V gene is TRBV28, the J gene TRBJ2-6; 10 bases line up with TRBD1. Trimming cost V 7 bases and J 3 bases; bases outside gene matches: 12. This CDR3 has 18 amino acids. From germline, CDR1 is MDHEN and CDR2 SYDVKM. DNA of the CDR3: TGTGCCAGCACCCCCTCCGGGACAGGGGTTTTTGGGGCCAACGTCCTGACTTTC. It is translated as CASTPSGTGVFGANVLTF.

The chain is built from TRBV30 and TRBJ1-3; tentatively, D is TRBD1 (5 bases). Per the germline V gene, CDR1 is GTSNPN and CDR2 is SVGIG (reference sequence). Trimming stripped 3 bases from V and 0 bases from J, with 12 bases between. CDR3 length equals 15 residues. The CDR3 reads CAWRLPDISGNTIYF. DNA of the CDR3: TGTGCCTGGAGACTGCCGGACATCTCTGGAAACACCATATATTTT.

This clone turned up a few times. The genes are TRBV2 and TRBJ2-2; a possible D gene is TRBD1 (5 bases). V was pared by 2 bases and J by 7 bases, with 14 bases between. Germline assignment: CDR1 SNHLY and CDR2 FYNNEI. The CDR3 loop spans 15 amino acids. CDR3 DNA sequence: TGTGCCAGCAGTGAACAGGGATTTAATGACGGGGAGCTGTTTTTT. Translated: CASSEQGFNDGELFF.

The CDR3 nucleotides are TGTGCCAGCAGCAGCCTCCCGGGGGGGCCCTCTGCACTGAACTACGAGCAGTACTTC. Protein sequence: CASSSLPGGPSALNYEQYF. This chain joins TRBV4-2 and TRBJ2-7; 8 positions match TRBD2. This CDR3 region has 19 residues. Trimming at V came to 5 bases and at J to 3 bases, leaving 21 bases not matched to a gene. Germline V lookup: CDR1 LGHNA, CDR2 YNFKEQ.